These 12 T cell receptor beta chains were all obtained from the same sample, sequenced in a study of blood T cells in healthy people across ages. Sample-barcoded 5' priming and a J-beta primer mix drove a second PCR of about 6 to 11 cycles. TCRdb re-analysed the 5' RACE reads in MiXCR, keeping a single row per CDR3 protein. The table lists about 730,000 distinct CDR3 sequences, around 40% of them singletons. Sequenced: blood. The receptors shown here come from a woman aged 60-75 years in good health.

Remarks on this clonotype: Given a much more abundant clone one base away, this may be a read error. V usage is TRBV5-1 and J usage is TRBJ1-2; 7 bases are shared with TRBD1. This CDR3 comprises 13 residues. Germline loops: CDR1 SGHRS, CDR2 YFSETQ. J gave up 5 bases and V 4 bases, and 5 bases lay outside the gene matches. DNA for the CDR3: TGCGCCAGCAGCGCGGGACAGAGTTATGGCTACACCTTC. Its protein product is CASSAGQSYGYTF.

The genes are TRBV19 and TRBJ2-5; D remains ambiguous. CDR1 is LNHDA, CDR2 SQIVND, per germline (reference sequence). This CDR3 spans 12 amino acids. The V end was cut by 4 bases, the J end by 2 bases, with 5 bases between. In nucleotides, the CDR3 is TGTGCCAGTAGTAACCCACAAGAGACCCAGTACTTC. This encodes CASSNPQETQYF.

The CDR3 DNA reads as TGTGCCAGCGGAGGACTAGCGCGAGCCTGCGAGCAGTACTTC. It yields the protein CASGGLARACEQYF. This chain links TRBV6-2 or TRBV6-3 with TRBJ2-4, with 9 bases that match TRBD2. The assigned J gene may be wrong: the sequence end matches TRBJ2-7 better. Germline loops: CDR1 MNHEY, CDR2 SVGEGT. The CDR3 length is 14 residues.

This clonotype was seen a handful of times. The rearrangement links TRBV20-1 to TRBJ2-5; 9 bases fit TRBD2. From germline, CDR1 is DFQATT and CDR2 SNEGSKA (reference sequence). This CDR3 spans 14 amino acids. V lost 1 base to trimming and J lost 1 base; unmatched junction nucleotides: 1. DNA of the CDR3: TGCAGTGCTAGAGTTAGCGGGGGCCAAGAGACCCAGTACTTC. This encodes CSARVSGGQETQYF.

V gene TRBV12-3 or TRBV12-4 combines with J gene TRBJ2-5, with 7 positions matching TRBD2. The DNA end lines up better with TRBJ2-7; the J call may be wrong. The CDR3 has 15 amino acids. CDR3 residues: CASRPPLAALYEQYF. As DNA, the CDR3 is TGTGCCAGCAGACCACCCCTAGCGGCCCTCTACGAGCAGTACTTC.

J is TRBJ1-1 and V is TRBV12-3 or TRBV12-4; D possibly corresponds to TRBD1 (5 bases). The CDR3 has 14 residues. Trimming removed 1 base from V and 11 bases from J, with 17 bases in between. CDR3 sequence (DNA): TGTGCCAGCAGTTTAGAGGGCGGGATTGGGGACGCTTTCTTT. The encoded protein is CASSLEGGIGDAFF.

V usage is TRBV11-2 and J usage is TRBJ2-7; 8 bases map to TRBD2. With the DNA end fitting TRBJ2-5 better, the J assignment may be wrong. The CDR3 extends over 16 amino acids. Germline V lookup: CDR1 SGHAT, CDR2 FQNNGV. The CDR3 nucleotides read TGTGCCAGCAGCTTAGCTGGCGGGGGGAACCCAGAGACCCAGTACTTC. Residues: CASSLAGGGNPETQYF.

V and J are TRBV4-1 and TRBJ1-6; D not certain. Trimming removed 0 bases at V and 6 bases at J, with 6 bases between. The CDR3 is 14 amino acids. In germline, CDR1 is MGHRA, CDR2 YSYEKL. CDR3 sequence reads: CASSQDGGNSPLHF. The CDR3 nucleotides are TGCGCCAGCAGCCAAGATGGAGGTAATTCACCCCTCCACTTT.

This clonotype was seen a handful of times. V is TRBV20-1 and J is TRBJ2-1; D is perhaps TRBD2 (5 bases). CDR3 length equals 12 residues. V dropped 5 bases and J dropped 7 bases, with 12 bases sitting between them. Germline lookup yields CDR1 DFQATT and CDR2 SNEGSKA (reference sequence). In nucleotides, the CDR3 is TGCAGTGCTCCGGGGAAGCGGAATGAGCAGTTCTTC. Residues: CSAPGKRNEQFF.

The CDR3 sequence is CASSPGQTTYNEQYF. DNA of the CDR3: TGTGCCAGCTCCCCGGGACAGACCACCTACAATGAGCAGTACTTC. The chain uses TRBV18 and TRBJ2-7; TRBD1 aligns across 7 bases. V lost 6 bases to trimming and J lost 7 bases; unmatched junction nucleotides: 15. The germline gives CDR1 KGHSH, CDR2 LQKENI. The CDR3 is made up of 15 amino acids.

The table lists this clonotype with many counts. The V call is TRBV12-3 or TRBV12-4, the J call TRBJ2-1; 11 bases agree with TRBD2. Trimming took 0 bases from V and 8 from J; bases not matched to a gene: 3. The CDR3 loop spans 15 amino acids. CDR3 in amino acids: CASSLASGGVHEQFF. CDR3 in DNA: TGTGCCAGCAGTTTAGCTAGCGGGGGGGTGCATGAGCAGTTCTTC.

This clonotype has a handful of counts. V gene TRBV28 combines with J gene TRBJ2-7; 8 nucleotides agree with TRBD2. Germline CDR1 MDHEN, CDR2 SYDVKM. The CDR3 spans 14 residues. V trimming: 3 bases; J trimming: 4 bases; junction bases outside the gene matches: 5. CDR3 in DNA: TGTGCCAGCAGTTTCGTACTAGCGGCTTACGAGCAGTACTTC. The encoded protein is CASSFVLAAYEQYF.